This passage covers 5 T cell receptor beta chains from one sample sequenced in a study of read filtering for tumor transcriptome and immune sequencing. This library used roughly 400 ng RNA and molecular barcoded adaptors spanning alpha/delta and beta/gamma chains. TCRdb re-called the reads with MiXCR, one entry per CDR3 protein. The data show around 60,000 distinct CDR3 sequences, around 21% seen once. Sequences were obtained from a population of CD138-negative cells sorted from bone marrow. The source of these receptors is a donor aged 40 or older with multiple myeloma.

This clonotype was seen many times. The gene calls are TRBV2 and TRBJ2-4; 10 bases line up with TRBD1. There are 16 residues in the CDR3. With 6 bases clipped from V and 2 bases from J, the junction kept 7 bases outside the gene matches. The germline CDR1 and CDR2 sequences are SNHLY and FYNNEI. In DNA form, the CDR3 reads TGTGCCAGCAGCCTCGGACAGGGGGTAACCAAAAACATTCAGTACTTC. It specifies CASSLGQGVTKNIQYF.

Only a few counts were recorded for this clonotype. This rearrangement joins TRBV29-1 to TRBJ2-4; no clear D gene. The CDR3 runs 13 residues. Germline values: CDR1 SQVTM, CDR2 ANQGSEA. Deletions cut 3 bases from V and 1 base from J, with 7 bases between. CDR3 in DNA: TGCAGCGTTGACCTCCCCGCCAAAAACATTCAGTACTTC. This gives the protein CSVDLPAKNIQYF. Supplemented by reference TRBV29-1 and TRBJ2-4, the full variable domain reads SAVISQKPSRDICQRGTSLTIQCQVDSQVTMMFWYRQQPGQSLTLIATANQGSEATYESGFVIDKFPISRPNLTFSTLTVSNMSPEDSSIYLCSVDLPAKNIQYFGAGTRLSVL.

This clonotype was detected ten times or more. The V and J genes are TRBV19 and TRBJ2-7; D not certain. The CDR3 is 14 amino acids. Trimming took off 6 bases at V and 6 bases at J, with 18 bases between the two ends. CDR1 and CDR2 (germline): LNHDA, SQIVND (reference sequence). Here the CDR3 reads CASSQPGHSSEQYF. The CDR3 region has the DNA TGTGCCAGTAGCCAACCGGGCCATTCCAGCGAGCAGTACTTC.

This chain links TRBV5-1 with TRBJ1-1; the D gene is possibly TRBD1 (6 bases). CDR1 is SGHRS, CDR2 YFSETQ, per germline. There are 13 residues in the CDR3. The V and J ends lost 2 bases and 8 bases respectively, with 13 bases between them. The chain's CDR3 is CASSFFGDKEAFF. CDR3 nucleotides: TGCGCCAGCAGCTTCTTCGGGGACAAGGAAGCTTTCTTT.

This rearrangement joins TRBV12-3 or TRBV12-4 to TRBJ1-1; weak D call: TRBD1 (6 bases). The CDR3 consists of 14 residues. Trimming shortened V by 6 bases and J by 0 bases, and 11 bases separated the two germline ends. This CDR3 is CASRPGQMNTEAFF. CDR3 nucleotides: TGTGCCAGCAGGCCCGGACAGATGAACACTGAAGCTTTCTTT.